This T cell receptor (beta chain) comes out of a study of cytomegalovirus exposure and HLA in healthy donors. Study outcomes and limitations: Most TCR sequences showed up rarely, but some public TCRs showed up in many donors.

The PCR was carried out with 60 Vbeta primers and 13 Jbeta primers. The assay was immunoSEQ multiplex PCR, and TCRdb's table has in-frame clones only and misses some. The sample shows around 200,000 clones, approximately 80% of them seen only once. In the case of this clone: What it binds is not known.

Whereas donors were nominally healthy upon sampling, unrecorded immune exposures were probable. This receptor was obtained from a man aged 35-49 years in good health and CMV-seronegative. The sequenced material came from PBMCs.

The CDR3, as DNA: TGTGCCAGCAGTCTTCTAGACAGGGACCATTACGAGACCCAGTACTTC. This codes for CASSLLDRDHYETQYF. V is TRBV28 and J is TRBJ2-5; 7 nucleotides match TRBD1. The germline V gene encodes CDR1 MDHEN and CDR2 SYDVKM. J gave up 5 bases and V 5 bases, and 14 bases lay outside the gene matches. The CDR3 extends over 16 amino acids.